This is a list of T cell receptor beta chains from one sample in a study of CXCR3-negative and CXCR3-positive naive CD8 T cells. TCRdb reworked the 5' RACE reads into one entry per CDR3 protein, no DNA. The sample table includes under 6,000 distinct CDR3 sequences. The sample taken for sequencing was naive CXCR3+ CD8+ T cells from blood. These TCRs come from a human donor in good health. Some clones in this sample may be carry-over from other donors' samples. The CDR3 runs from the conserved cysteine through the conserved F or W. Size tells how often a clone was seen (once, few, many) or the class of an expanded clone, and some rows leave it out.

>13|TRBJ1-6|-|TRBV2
CASSEGAGGTLHF
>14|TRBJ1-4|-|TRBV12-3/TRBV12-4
CASRNTDFNEKLFF
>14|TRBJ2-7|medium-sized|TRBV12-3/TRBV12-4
CASSPAGLSYEQYF
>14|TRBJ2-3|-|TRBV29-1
CSVGNGARTDTQYF
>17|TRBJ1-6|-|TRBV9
CASSPRQLKAYDSPLHF
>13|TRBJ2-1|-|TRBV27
CASGSRADNEQFF
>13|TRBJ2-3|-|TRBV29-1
CSVGQINTDTQYF
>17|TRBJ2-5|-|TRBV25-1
CASSEYYSFGGQETQYF
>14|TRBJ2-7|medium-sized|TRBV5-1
CASSRTSGSREQYF
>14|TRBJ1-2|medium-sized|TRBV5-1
CASSLEWTGSGYTF
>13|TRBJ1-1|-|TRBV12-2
CASHSSPGPEAFF
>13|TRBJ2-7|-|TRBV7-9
CASSLAGDYEQYF
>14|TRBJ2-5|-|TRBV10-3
CAISGLGVEETQYF
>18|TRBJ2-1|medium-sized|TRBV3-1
CASSQVLSPRDVYNEQFF
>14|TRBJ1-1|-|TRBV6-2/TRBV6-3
CASSYSHFNTEAFF